These 9 T cell receptor beta chains were all obtained from the same sample, sequenced in a study of blood T cell repertoires in COVID-19. Profiled with immunoSEQ multiplex PCR; TCRdb holds only in-frame clones, not every one. The data hold around 50,000 clones, with roughly 91% observed a single time. Sequencing was carried out using peripheral blood. All receptors come from a man in his fifties with active COVID-19.

The V gene is TRBV28, the J gene TRBJ2-3, with D possibly being TRBD2 (6 bases). Germline V CDR1 and CDR2: MDHEN, SYDVKM. The CDR3 consists of 17 residues. V was trimmed by 6 bases and J by 5 bases, leaving 24 bases between them. CDR3 sequence reads: CASSHPPRLDILDTQYF. The DNA for the CDR3 is TGTGCCAGCAGCCATCCACCAAGACTAGATATCTTAGATACGCAGTATTTT. Full variable domain (missing parts from reference TRBV28 and TRBJ2-3): DVKVTQSSRYLVKRTGEKVFLECVQDMDHENMFWYRQDPGLGLRLIYFSYDVKMKEKGDIPEGYSVSREKKERFSLILESASTNQTSMYLCASSHPPRLDILDTQYFGPGTRLTVL.

About this clone itself: One junction end disagrees with the germline gene, perhaps due to a read error. The J gene is TRBJ2-7, the V gene TRBV15; D is unclear. From germline, CDR1 is LNHNV and CDR2 YYDKDF (reference sequence). The CDR3 runs to 15 residues. The CDR3 sequence: CATSRGRLGSHEQYF. The DNA for the CDR3 is TGTGCCACCAGCAGAGGTAGACTCGGCTCCCACGAGCAGTACTTC. Full variable domain (rest looked up from reference TRBV15 and TRBJ2-7): DAMVIQNPRYQVTQFGKPVTLSCSQTLNHNVMYWYQQKSSQAPKLLFHYYDKDFNNEADTPDNFQSRRPNTSFCFLDIRSPGLGDTAMYLCATSRGRLGSHEQYFGPGTRLTVT.

This clone was found once. The V gene is TRBV5-5, the J gene TRBJ1-2; TRBD1 matches at 8 bases. Germline V gene sequence: CDR1 SGHKS, CDR2 YYEKEE (reference sequence). V shed 0 bases and J 3 bases; nucleotides not matched to a gene: 7. The CDR3 runs to 16 residues. CDR3 amino acids: CASSLGALQGDYGYTF. The DNA for the CDR3 is TGTGCCAGCAGCTTGGGGGCTCTACAGGGGGACTATGGCTACACCTTC. Together with reference TRBV5-5 and TRBJ1-2, the CDR3 gives the full variable domain: DAGVTQSPTHLIKTRGQQVTLRCSPISGHKSVSWYQQVLGQGPQFIFQYYEKEERGRGNFPDRFSARQFPNYSSELNVNALLLGDSALYLCASSLGALQGDYGYTFGSGTRLTVV.

V is TRBV9 and J is TRBJ2-5; 14 nucleotides match TRBD2. The V and J ends lost 5 bases and 4 bases, in that order; junction bases with no gene match: 7. Germline values: CDR1 SGDLS, CDR2 YYNGEE. This CDR3 spans 16 amino acids. CDR3 sequence: CASSHPGLAGGETQYF. For the CDR3, the DNA is TGTGCCAGCAGTCACCCCGGACTAGCGGGAGGAGAGACCCAGTACTTC.

The chain carries TRBV5-1 and TRBJ2-1; D is undetermined. Trimming took 5 bases from V and 5 from J, leaving 11 bases between them. The germline V gene has CDR1 SGHRS and CDR2 YFSETQ. This CDR3 comprises 13 residues. CDR3: CASRASLNNEQFF. CDR3 sequence (DNA): TGCGCCAGCAGAGCCTCCTTGAACAATGAGCAGTTCTTC.

The gene calls are TRBV6-5 and TRBJ2-7, with TRBD1 identical over 8 bases. The CDR3 totals 14 residues. V lost 8 bases and J lost 4; bases outside the gene matches: 10. Looked up from germline, CDR1 is MNHEY and CDR2 is SVGAGI. As DNA, the CDR3 is TGTGCCAGCCAAGGAGGACAGGGCTTATACGAGCAGTACTTC. Protein: CASQGGQGLYEQYF.

V gene TRBV28 combines with J gene TRBJ1-6; D is undetermined. This CDR3 spans 14 amino acids. From germline, CDR1 is MDHEN and CDR2 SYDVKM. Deletions cut 5 bases from V and 2 bases from J, with 7 bases between. The CDR3 bases are TGTGCCAGCAGTCCCCCTACCTATAATTCACCCCTCCACTTT. This codes for CASSPPTYNSPLHF.

This chain links TRBV10-3 with TRBJ1-5; perhaps TRBD1 as D (5 bases). Germline V gene lookup returns CDR1 ENHRY and CDR2 SYGVKD. Between the trimmed V and J ends, which lost 2 bases and 1 base, there was a span of 12 bases. The CDR3 is made up of 16 amino acids. The CDR3 DNA sequence: TGTGCCATCAGTGAGATGATGGGGGGGAGCAATCAGCCCCAGCATTTT. Translated, it gives CAISEMMGGSNQPQHF.

The chain uses TRBV5-1 and TRBJ2-1; possibly TRBD2 for D (6 bases). This CDR3 has 15 residues. V lost 5 bases and J 0 bases, leaving 12 bases between the germline ends. Germline CDR1 reads SGHRS; CDR2 reads YFSETQ. This CDR3 reads CASRSGGDSYNEQFF. For the CDR3, the DNA is TGCGCCAGCAGGTCCGGCGGGGACTCCTACAATGAGCAGTTCTTC. Complete variable domain (other parts from reference TRBV5-1 and TRBJ2-1): KAGVTQTPRYLIKTRGQQVTLSCSPISGHRSVSWYQQTPGQGLQFLFEYFSETQRNKGNFPGRFSGRQFSNSRSEMNVSTLELGDSALYLCASRSGGDSYNEQFFGPGTRLTVL.